Sequencing of this TCR beta chain was carried out in a study of memory B cells and T cells in multiple sclerosis. The study, taken as a whole, reports: Shared clonotype counts depended on differing compartment clone-set sizes and were normalized.

Stimulus-free culture yielded autoproliferating CFSE-dim and non-proliferating CFSE-high T cells, each sequenced separately. Replicate wells were pooled after about seven days of stimulus-free culture of 40 million to 65 million CFSE-labeled PBMCs. The PBMCs received 0.45 to 0.6 uM CFSE and serum-free culture with no added stimuli. This clone was observed a few times. Its antigen is unidentified. CDR1 is MNHEY and CDR2 is SVGAGI in the germline V gene. The CDR3 consists of 14 residues. V was shortened by 5 bases and J by 8 bases, with 18 bases between the two germline ends. The protocol was immunoSEQ multiplex PCR, while the TCRdb copy is restricted to in-frame clones and leaves out a portion. The sample has 35,000 to 55,000 clones, 82% seen once.

Material: PBMCs from blood kept in culture. The TCR was taken from a human donor with multiple sclerosis. V and J are TRBV6-5 and TRBJ1-2; D remains unclear. The chain's CDR3 is CASSDLGHFGGYTF. CDR3 DNA sequence: TGTGCCAGCAGTGATCTGGGCCACTTCGGGGGCTACACCTTC.